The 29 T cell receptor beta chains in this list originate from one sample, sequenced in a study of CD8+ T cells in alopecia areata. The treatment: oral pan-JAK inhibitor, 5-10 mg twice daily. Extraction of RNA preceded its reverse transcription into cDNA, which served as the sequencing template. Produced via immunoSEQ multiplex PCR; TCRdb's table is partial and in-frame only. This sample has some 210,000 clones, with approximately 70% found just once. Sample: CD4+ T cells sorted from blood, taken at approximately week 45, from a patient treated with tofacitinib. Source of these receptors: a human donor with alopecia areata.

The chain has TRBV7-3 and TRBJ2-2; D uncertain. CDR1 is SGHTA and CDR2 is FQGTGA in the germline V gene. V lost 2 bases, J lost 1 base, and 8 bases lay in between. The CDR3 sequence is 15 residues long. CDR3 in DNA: TGTGCCAGCAGCTTAGCGGAACGGAACACCGGGGAGCTGTTTTTT. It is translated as CASSLAERNTGELFF.

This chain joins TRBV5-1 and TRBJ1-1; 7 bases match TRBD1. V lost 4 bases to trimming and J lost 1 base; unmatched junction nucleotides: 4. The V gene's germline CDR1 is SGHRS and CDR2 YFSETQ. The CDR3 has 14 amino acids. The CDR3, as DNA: TGCGCCAGCAGCGAGGGACAGCCGAACACTGAAGCTTTCTTT. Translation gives CASSEGQPNTEAFF.

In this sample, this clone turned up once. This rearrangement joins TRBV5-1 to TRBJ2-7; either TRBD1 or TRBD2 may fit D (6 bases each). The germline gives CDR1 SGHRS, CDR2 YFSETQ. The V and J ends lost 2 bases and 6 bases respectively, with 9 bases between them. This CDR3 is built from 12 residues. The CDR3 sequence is CASSLQGGEQYF. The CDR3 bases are TGCGCCAGCAGCTTACAGGGAGGCGAGCAGTACTTC.

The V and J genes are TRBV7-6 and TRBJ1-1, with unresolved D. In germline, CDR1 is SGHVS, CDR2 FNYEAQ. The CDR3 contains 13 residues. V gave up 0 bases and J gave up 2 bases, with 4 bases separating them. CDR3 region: CASSLATNTEAFF. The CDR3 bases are TGTGCCAGCAGCTTAGCTACTAACACTGAAGCTTTCTTT.

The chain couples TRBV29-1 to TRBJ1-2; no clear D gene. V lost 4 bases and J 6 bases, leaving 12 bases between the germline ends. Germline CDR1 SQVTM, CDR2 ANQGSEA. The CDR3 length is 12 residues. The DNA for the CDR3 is TGCAGCGTTGGGGTGATAAACGATGGCTACACCTTC. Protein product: CSVGVINDGYTF.

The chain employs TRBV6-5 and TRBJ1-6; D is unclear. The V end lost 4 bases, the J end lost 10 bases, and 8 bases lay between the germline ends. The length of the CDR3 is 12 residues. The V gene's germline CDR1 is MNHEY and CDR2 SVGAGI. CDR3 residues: CASSFGESPLHF. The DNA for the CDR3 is TGTGCCAGCAGTTTCGGAGAATCACCCCTCCACTTT.

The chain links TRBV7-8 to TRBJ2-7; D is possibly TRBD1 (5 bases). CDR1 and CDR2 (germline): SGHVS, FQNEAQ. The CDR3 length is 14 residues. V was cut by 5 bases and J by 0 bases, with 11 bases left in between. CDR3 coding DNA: TGTGCCAGCAGCCCAGGGCGCCTCTCCTACGAGCAGTACTTC. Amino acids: CASSPGRLSYEQYF.

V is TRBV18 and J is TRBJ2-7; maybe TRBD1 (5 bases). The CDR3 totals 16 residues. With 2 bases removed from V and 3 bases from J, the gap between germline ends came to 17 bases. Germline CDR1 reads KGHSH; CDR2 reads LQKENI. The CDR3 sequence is CASSPGFGQGLYEQYF. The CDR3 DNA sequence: TGTGCCAGCTCACCAGGCTTCGGCCAGGGCCTCTACGAGCAGTACTTC.

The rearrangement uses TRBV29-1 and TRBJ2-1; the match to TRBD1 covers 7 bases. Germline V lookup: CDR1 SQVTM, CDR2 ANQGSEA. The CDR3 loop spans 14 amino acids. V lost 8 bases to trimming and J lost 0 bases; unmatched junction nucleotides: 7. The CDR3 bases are TGCAGCCTGCGACAGGGTAGCTCCTACAATGAGCAGTTCTTC. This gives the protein CSLRQGSSYNEQFF.

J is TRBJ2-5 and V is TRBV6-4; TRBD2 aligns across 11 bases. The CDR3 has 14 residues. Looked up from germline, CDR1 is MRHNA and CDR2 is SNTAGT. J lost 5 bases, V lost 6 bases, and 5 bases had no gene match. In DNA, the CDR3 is TGTGCCAGCAGCAGACTAGCGGGGATCGAGACCCAGTACTTC. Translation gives CASSRLAGIETQYF.

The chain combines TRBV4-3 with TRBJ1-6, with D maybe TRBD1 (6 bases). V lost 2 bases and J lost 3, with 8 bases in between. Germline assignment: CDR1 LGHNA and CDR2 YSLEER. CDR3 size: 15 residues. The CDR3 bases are TGCGCCAGCAGCCAAAAGGGACACTATAATTCACCCCTCCACTTT. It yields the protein CASSQKGHYNSPLHF.

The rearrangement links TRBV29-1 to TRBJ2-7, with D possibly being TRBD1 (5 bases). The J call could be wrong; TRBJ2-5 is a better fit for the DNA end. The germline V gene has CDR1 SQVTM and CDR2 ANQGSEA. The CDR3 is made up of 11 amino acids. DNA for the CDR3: TGCAGCGTTCTACTCACAGGGACCCAGTACTTC. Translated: CSVLLTGTQYF.

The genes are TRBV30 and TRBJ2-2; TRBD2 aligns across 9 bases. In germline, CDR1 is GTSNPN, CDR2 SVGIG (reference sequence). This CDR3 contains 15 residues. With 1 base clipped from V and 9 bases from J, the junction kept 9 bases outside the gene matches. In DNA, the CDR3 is TGTGCCTGGAGTGGAACTAGCGGGCTCTCGCGGGAGCTGTTTTTT. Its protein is CAWSGTSGLSRELFF.

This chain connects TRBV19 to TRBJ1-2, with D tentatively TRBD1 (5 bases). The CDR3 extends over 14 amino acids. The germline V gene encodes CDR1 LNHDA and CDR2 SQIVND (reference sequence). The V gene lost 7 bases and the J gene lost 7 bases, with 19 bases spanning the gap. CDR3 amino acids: CASIRDGLSSGYTF. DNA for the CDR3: TGTGCCAGTATACGGGACGGGTTAAGTTCTGGCTACACCTTC.

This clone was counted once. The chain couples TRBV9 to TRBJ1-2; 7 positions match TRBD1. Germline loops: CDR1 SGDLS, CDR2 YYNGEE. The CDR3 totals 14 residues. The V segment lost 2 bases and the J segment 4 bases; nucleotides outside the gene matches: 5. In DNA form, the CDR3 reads TGTGCCAGCAGCGTTGACAGGGTCGGCTATGGCTACACCTTC. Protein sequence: CASSVDRVGYGYTF.

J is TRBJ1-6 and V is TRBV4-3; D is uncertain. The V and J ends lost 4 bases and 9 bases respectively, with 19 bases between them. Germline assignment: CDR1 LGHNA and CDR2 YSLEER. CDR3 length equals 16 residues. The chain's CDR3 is CASSPYLGGSSSPLHF. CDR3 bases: TGCGCCAGCAGCCCTTATTTGGGAGGGAGTAGTTCACCCCTCCACTTT.

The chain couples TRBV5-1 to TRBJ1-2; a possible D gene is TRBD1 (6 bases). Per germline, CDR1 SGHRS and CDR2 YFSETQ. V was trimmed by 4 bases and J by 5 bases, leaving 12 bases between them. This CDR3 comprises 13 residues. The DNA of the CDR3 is TGCGCCAGCAGCGGAAGGACAGTATATGGCTACACCTTC. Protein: CASSGRTVYGYTF.

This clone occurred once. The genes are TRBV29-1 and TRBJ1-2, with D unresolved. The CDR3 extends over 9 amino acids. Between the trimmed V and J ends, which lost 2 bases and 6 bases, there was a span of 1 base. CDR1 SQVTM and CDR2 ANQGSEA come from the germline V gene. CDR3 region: CSVENGYTF. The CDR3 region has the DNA TGCAGCGTTGAAAATGGCTACACCTTC.

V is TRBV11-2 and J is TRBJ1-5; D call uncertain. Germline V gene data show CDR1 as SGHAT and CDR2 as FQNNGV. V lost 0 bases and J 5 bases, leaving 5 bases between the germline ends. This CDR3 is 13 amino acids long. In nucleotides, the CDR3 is TGTGCCAGCAGCTTAGAGCGGGATCAGCCCCAGCATTTT. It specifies CASSLERDQPQHF.

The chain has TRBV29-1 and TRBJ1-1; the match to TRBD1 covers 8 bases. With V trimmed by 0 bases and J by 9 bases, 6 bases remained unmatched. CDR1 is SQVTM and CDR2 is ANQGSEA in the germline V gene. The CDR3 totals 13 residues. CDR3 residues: CSVEDHRDRKAFF. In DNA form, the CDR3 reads TGCAGCGTTGAAGATCACCGGGACAGGAAAGCTTTCTTT.

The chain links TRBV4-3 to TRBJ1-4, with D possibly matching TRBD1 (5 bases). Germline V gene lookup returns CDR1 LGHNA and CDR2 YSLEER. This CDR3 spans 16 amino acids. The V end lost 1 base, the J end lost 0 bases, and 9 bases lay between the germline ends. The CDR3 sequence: CASSQGRQTTNEKLFF. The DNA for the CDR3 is TGCGCCAGCAGCCAAGGACGACAGACAACTAATGAAAAACTGTTTTTT.

This chain's CDR3 is CSVVREITEAFF. In DNA, the CDR3 is TGCAGCGTAGTAAGGGAGATTACTGAAGCTTTCTTT. The rearrangement joins TRBV29-1 to TRBJ1-1; D not resolved. The germline CDR1 and CDR2 sequences are SQVTM and ANQGSEA. This CDR3 region has 12 residues. V dropped 6 bases and J dropped 5 bases, with 13 bases sitting between them. The entire variable domain, with the rest obtained from reference TRBV29-1 and TRBJ1-1, is as follows: SAVISQKPSRDICQRGTSLTIQCQVDSQVTMMFWYRQQPGQSLTLIATANQGSEATYESGFVIDKFPISRPNLTFSTLTVSNMSPEDSSIYLCSVVREITEAFFGQGTRLTVV.

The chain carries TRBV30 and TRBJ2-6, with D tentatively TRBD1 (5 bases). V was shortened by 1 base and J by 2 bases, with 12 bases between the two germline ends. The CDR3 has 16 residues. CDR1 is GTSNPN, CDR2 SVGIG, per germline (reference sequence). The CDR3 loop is CAWSGTPRPGANVLTF. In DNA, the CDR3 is TGTGCCTGGAGTGGGACACCTCGTCCTGGGGCCAACGTCCTGACTTTC.

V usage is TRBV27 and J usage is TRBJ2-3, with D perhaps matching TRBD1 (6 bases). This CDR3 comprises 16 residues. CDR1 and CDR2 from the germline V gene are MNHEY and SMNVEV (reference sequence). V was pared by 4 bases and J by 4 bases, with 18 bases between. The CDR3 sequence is CASSSADRRPPDTQYF. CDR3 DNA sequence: TGTGCCAGCAGTTCAGCCGACAGGAGACCTCCAGATACGCAGTATTTT.

Here the CDR3 DNA reads TGTGCCTGGAGTGCCCGGGGACGTTATGGCTACACCTTC. Encoded protein: CAWSARGRYGYTF. The chain recombines TRBV30 with TRBJ1-2, with a weak D call TRBD1 (5 bases). Germline V gene data show CDR1 as GTSNPN and CDR2 as SVGIG (reference sequence). This CDR3 comprises 13 residues. V lost 1 base and J lost 5, with 11 bases in between.

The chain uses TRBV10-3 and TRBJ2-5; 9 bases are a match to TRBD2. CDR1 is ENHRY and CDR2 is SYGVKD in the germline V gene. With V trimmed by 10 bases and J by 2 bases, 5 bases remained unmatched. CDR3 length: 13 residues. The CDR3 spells CATSGGSQETQYF. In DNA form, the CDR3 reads TGTGCCACCAGCGGGGGGTCGCAAGAGACCCAGTACTTC.

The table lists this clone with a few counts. The chain's CDR3 is CASSYGGGTLTDTQYF. Written as DNA, the CDR3 is TGTGCCAGCAGTTACGGGGGGGGAACCCTCACAGATACGCAGTATTTT. The chain recombines TRBV6-5 with TRBJ2-3, with TRBD2 matching over 7 bases. This CDR3 contains 16 residues. The germline V gene has CDR1 MNHEY and CDR2 SVGAGI. V trimming: 2 bases; J trimming: 2 bases; junction bases outside the gene matches: 7.

The CDR3 loop is CAAQGEDSPLHF. CDR3 nucleotides: TGTGCCGCACAGGGGGAAGATTCACCCCTCCACTTT. This chain joins TRBV2 and TRBJ1-6; 8 bases map to TRBD1. J was trimmed by 8 bases and V by 11 bases; bases with no gene match: 5. Germline V gene sequence: CDR1 SNHLY, CDR2 FYNNEI. The CDR3 runs 12 residues.

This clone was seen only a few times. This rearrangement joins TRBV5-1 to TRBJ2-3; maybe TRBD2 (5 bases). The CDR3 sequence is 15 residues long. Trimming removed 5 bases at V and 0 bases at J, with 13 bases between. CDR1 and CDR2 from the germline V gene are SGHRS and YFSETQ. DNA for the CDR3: TGCGCCAGCAGTACCCAACGGACTAGCACAGATACGCAGTATTTT. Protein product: CASSTQRTSTDTQYF.